The 8 T cell receptor beta chains presented below share a single source sample, sequenced in a study of T cells in Graves' hyperthyroidism and ophthalmopathy. Amplification of TCR beta CDR3 regions was performed using RNA transcripts as template. A set of HTBI primers served as the primers for a first-round RT-PCR of the TCR CDR3. TCRdb reprocessed the multiplex PCR reads with MiXCR, giving one entry per CDR3 protein. In the table there are a few hundred thousand distinct CDR3 sequences, approximately 17% of which are singletons. Sequenced: blood. The receptor set was obtained from a man between 18 and 29 years old with Graves' ophthalmopathy.

The V call is TRBV7-3, the J call TRBJ2-6; tentative D call: TRBD2 (6 bases). Between the trimmed V and J ends, which lost 0 bases and 0 bases, there was a span of 9 bases. There are 17 residues in the CDR3. Looked up from germline, CDR1 is SGHTA and CDR2 is FQGTGA. The CDR3 loop reads CASSLTAGLSGANVLTF. In DNA form, the CDR3 reads TGTGCCAGCAGCTTAACGGCGGGGCTCTCTGGGGCCAACGTCCTGACTTTC.

Worth noting for this clonotype: Possible read error: a much larger clone is one base away. The DNA for the CDR3 is TGTGCCAGCAGCTTAGGGGCACCGGGCACTGAAGCTTTCTTT. Translating it yields CASSLGAPGTEAFF. This sequence joins TRBV5-1 and TRBJ1-1, with D maybe TRBD1 (5 bases). Germline loops: CDR1 SGHRS, CDR2 YFSETQ. The CDR3 spans 14 residues.

In this sample, this clonotype turned up a few times. The rearrangement joins TRBV6-1 to TRBJ1-4, with a weak D call TRBD1 (5 bases). This CDR3 region has 16 residues. Germline CDR1 MNHNS, CDR2 SASEGT. V was trimmed by 5 bases and J by 2 bases, leaving 15 bases between them. CDR3 loop: CASSHRREGTNEKLFF. CDR3 bases: TGTGCCAGCAGTCACCGCCGGGAGGGGACTAATGAAAAACTGTTTTTT.

This rearrangement joins TRBV12-3 or TRBV12-4 to TRBJ2-2; perhaps TRBD2 as D (5 bases). CDR3 size: 14 residues. Trimming shortened V by 2 bases and J by 4 bases, and 8 bases separated the two germline ends. The CDR3 spells CASSLSGSTGELFF. The CDR3 nucleotides are TGTGCCAGCAGTTTATCGGGGTCCACCGGGGAGCTGTTTTTT.

This clonotype was detected a few times. The DNA for the CDR3 is TGTGCCAGCAGCGCTGGAGATCCCTACAATGAGCAGTTCTTC. Protein product: CASSAGDPYNEQFF. The rearrangement joins TRBV9 to TRBJ2-1; no clear D. V gave up 3 bases and J gave up 2 bases, with 9 bases separating them. Germline loops: CDR1 SGDLS, CDR2 YYNGEE. The CDR3 extends over 14 amino acids.

A few counts support this clonotype. J is TRBJ2-2 and V is TRBV7-9; 12 bases are a match to TRBD1. CDR3 length: 17 residues. CDR1 is SEHNR and CDR2 is FQNEAQ in the germline V gene (reference sequence). The V gene end was trimmed by 5 bases and the J gene end by 3 bases; junction bases not matched to a gene: 7. The CDR3 region has the DNA TGTGCCAGCAGCCCAGGGACAGGGGGCGGTGACACCGGGGAGCTGTTTTTT. As protein: CASSPGTGGGDTGELFF.

Many counts were recorded for this clonotype. The J gene is TRBJ1-3, the V gene TRBV12-3 or TRBV12-4; 7 nucleotides agree with TRBD1. The J segment lost 4 bases and the V segment lost 7 bases, leaving 13 bases of the junction unmatched. The CDR3 totals 16 residues. The CDR3 DNA follows: TGTGCCAGCACCGAACGACAGGGAGCAGGCGGAAACACCATATATTTT. Translation gives CASTERQGAGGNTIYF.

There are a few counts of this clonotype. The junction shows a germline mismatch at one end, possibly a read error. This chain uses TRBV5-8 with TRBJ2-1, with D perhaps TRBD2 (6 bases). The CDR3 consists of 13 residues. Per germline, CDR1 SGHTS and CDR2 YDEGEE. CDR3: CASSHDSGNEQFF. CDR3 DNA sequence: TGCGCCAGCAGCCACGACAGCGGGAATGAGCAGTTCTTC.